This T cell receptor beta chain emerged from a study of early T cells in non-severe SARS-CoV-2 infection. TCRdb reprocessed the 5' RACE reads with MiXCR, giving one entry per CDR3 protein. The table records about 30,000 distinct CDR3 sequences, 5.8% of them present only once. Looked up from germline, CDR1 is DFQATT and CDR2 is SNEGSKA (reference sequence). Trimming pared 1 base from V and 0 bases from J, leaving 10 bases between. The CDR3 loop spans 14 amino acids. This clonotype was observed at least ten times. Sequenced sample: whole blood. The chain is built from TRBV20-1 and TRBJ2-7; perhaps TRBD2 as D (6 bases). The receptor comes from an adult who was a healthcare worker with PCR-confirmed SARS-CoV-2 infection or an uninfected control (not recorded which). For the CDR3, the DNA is TGCAGTGCTAGAGGGGAAGCGGGCTCCTACGAGCAGTACTTC. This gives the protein CSARGEAGSYEQYF.